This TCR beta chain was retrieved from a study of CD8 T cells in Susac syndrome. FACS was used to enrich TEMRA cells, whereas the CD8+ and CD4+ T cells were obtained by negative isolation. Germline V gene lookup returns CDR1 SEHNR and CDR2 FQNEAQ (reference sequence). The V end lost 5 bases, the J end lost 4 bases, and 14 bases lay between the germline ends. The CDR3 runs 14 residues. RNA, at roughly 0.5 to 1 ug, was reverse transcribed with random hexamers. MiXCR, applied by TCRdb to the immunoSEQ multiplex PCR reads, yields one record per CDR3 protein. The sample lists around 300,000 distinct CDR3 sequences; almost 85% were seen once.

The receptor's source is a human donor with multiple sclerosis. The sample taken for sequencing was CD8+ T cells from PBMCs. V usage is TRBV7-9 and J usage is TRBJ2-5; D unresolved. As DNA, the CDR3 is TGTGCCAGCAGCCCCCGGTTTTGGAGAGAGACCCAGTACTTC. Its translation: CASSPRFWRETQYF. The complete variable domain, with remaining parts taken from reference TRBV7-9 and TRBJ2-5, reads DTGVSQNPRHKITKRGQNVTFRCDPISEHNRLYWYRQTLGQGPEFLTYFQNEAQLEKSRLLSDRFSAERPKGSFSTLEIQRTEQGDSAMYLCASSPRFWRETQYFGPGTRLLVL.